These T cell receptor beta chains were read from a single sample in a study of T cell changes during pregnancy in multiple sclerosis. TCRdb's table, derived via immunoSEQ multiplex PCR, lists solely in-frame clones and lacks some. Of fewer than 45,000 clones listed, about 90% are singletons. This specimen consisted of CD8+ T cells from peripheral blood mononuclear cells, obtained in the first trimester of pregnancy. The receptors originated from a female donor with multiple sclerosis, enrolled in a pregnancy study. Each CDR3 is given with its conserved first and last residue. Where a row states a size, it is once, few, many or the class of an expanded clone; other rows omit it.

>TRBV7-6|13|-|TRBJ1-2
CASSPPGGYGYTF
>TRBV11-2|17|-|TRBJ2-1
CASSIRPGQGFPNEQFF
>TRBV5-4|12|-|TRBJ1-2
CASTPDSYGYTF
>TRBV7-8|11|-|TRBJ2-1
CASSTGGEQFF
>TRBV11-2|14|-|TRBJ2-7
CASSSTGGVYEQYF
>TRBV29-1|12|-|TRBJ1-1
CSSWDRGTEAFF
>TRBV19|18|-|TRBJ1-1
CASSETFRGSYTNTEAFF
>TRBV18|18|-|TRBJ1-5
CASSHRDRAGYSNQPQHF
>TRBV7-9|16|-|TRBJ1-2
CASSGGTPGGVTGYTF
>TRBV25-1|13|-|TRBJ1-2
CASSEFRGLGYTF
>TRBV15|12|once|TRBJ2-7
CATRDRGSEQYF
>TRBV4-1|16|-|TRBJ2-1
CASSLGTSGALGEQFF
>TRBV27|15|-|TRBJ1-2
CASSLSASMNYGYTF
>TRBV14|14|-|TRBJ1-1
CASSEGTANTEAFF
>TRBV9|15|-|TRBJ1-4
CASSVDGRHNEKLFF
>TRBV30|12|-|TRBJ2-1
CAWSLAGREQFF
>TRBV15|15|-|TRBJ2-1
CATSMTSSSYNEQFF
>TRBV4-2|18|medium-sized|TRBJ2-1
CASSQENSGGITYNEQFF
>TRBV30|12|-|TRBJ1-5
CAWSTGNQPQHF
>TRBV10-3|14|-|TRBJ2-7
CAISEGTRSHEQYF
>TRBV10-3|17|-|TRBJ1-6
CAISESVSGTGGSPLHF
>TRBV29-1|11|-|TRBJ1-3
CSVLEGNTIYF
>TRBV19|14|-|TRBJ2-1
CASSIGGGPNEQFF
>TRBV7-3|15|-|TRBJ2-1
CASSFRDRAPNEQFF
>TRBV27|15|-|TRBJ1-1
CASSLGFGTATEAFF
>TRBV7-9|12|-|TRBJ1-1
CASSLGDRGPFF
>TRBV27|11|-|TRBJ1-2
CASRQGGGYTF
>TRBV4-3|17|few|TRBJ1-1
CASSQETPGTGGTEAFF
>TRBV5-4|14|-|TRBJ1-2
CASSWDRGDYGYTF